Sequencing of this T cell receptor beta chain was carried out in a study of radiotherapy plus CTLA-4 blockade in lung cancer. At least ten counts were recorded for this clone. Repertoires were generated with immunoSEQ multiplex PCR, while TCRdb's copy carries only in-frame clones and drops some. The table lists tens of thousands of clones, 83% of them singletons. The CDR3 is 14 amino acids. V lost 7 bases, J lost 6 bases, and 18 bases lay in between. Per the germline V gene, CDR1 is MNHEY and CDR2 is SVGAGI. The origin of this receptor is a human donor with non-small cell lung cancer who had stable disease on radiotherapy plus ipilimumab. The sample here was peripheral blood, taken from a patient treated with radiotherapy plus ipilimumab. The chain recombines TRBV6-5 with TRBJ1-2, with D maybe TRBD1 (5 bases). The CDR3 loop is CASTRGGGIDGYTF. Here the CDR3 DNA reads TGTGCCAGCACGCGCGGGGGGGGAATCGATGGCTACACCTTC.